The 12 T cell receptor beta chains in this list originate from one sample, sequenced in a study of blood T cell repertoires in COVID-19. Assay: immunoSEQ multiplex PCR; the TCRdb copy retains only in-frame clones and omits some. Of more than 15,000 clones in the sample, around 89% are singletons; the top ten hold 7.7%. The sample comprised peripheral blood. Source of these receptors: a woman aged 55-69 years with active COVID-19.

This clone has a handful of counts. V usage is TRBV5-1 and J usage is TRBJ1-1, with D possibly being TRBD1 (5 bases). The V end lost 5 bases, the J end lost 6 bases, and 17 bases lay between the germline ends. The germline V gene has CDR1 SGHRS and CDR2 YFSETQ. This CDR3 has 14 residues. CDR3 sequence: CASSSAAGRAEAFF. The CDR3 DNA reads TGCGCCAGCAGTTCGGCGGCAGGGCGTGCTGAAGCTTTCTTT.

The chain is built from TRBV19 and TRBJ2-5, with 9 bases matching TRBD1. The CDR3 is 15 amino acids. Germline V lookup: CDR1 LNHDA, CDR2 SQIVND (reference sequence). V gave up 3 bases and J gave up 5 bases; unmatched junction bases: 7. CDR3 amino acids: CASSIQGQGGETQYF. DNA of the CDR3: TGTGCCAGTAGTATTCAGGGACAGGGTGGGGAGACCCAGTACTTC.

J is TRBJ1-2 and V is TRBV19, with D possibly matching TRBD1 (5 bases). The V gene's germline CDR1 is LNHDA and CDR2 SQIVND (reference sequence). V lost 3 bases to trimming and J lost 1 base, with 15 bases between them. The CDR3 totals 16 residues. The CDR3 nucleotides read TGTGCCAGTAGTATCCTAGGCCAGGGACTTAACTATGGCTACACCTTC. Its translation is CASSILGQGLNYGYTF.

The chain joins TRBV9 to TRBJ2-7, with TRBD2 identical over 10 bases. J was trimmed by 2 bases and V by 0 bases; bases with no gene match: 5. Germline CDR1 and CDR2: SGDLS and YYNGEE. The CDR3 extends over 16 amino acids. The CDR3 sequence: CASSVASGGRPYEQYF. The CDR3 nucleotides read TGTGCCAGCAGCGTAGCTAGCGGGGGACGTCCCTACGAGCAGTACTTC.

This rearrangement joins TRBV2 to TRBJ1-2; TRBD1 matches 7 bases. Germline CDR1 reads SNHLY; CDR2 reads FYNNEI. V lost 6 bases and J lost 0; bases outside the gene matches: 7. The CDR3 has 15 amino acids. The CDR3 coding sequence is TGTGCCAGCAGGCACAGGGGACCCACTAACTATGGCTACACCTTC. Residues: CASRHRGPTNYGYTF.

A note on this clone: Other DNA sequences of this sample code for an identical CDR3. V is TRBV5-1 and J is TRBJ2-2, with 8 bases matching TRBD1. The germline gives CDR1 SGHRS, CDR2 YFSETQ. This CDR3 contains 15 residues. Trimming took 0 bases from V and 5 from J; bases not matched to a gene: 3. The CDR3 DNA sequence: TGCGCCAGCAGCTTGGGGACAGGGAATACCGGGGAGCTGTTTTTT. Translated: CASSLGTGNTGELFF.

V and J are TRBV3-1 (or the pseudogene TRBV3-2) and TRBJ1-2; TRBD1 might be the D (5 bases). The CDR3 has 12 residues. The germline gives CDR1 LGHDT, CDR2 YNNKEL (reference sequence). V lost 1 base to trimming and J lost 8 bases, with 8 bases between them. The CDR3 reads CASSQGGVGYTF. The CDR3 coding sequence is TGTGCCAGCAGCCAAGGGGGGGTGGGCTACACCTTC.

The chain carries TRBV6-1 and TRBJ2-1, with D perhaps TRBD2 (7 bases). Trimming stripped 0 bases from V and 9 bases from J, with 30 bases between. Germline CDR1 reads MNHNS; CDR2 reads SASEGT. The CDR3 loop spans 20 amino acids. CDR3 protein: CASSEARGGGTTVRSGEQFF. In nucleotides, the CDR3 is TGTGCCAGCAGTGAAGCGAGAGGGGGGGGGACAACGGTAAGGAGCGGTGAGCAGTTCTTC.

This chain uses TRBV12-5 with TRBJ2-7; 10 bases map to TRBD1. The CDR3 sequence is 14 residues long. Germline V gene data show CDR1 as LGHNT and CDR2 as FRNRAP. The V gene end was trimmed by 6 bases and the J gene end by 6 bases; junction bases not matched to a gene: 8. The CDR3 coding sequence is TGTGCTAGTGGAAGCGCCGGGACAGGGGTCGAGCAGTACTTC. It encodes CASGSAGTGVEQYF.

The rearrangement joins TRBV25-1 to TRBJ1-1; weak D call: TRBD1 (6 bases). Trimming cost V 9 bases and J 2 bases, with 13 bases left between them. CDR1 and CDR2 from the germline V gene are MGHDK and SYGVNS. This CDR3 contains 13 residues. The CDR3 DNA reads TGTGCCAGGTCGGGGACACCTAACACTGAAGCTTTCTTT. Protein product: CARSGTPNTEAFF. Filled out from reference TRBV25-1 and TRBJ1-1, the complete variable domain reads EADIYQTPRYLVIGTGKKITLECSQTMGHDKMYWYQQDPGMELHLIHYSYGVNSTEKGDLSSESTVSRIRTEHFPLTLESARPSHTSQYLCARSGTPNTEAFFGQGTRLTVV.

CDR3 protein: CASSLSRGYTSGNTIYF. In DNA form, the CDR3 reads TGTGCCAGCAGCTTATCGCGTGGTTATACCTCTGGAAACACCATATATTTT. The rearrangement joins TRBV7-9 to TRBJ1-3; D is undetermined. The CDR3 runs 17 residues. V dropped 2 bases and J dropped 0 bases, with 14 bases sitting between them. In germline, CDR1 is SEHNR, CDR2 FQNEAQ (reference sequence).

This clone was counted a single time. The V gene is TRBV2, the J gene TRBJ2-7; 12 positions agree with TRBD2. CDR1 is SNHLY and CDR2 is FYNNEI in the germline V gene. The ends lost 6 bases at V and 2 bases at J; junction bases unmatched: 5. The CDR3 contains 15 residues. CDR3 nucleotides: TGTGCCAGCAGGGTGACTAGCGGGGGAACCTACGAGCAGTACTTC. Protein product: CASRVTSGGTYEQYF.